These 27 T cell receptor beta chains came from one sample sequenced in a study of early T cells in non-severe SARS-CoV-2 infection. TCRdb fed the 5' RACE reads into MiXCR, producing one record per CDR3 protein. The data show around 110,000 distinct CDR3 sequences, 11% seen once. Material: whole blood. These TCRs come from an adult who was a healthcare worker with PCR-confirmed SARS-CoV-2 infection or an uninfected control (not recorded which).

This clonotype was recorded at least ten times. CDR3 protein: CASSGRGVRSPLHF. As DNA, the CDR3 is TGTGCCAGCTCAGGCAGGGGAGTAAGATCACCCCTCCACTTT. V usage is TRBV28 and J usage is TRBJ1-6, with D possibly TRBD1 on 6 matching bases. V was cut by 8 bases and J by 10 bases, with 18 bases left in between. The CDR3 totals 14 residues. Germline V gene sequence: CDR1 MDHEN, CDR2 SYDVKM.

This rearrangement joins TRBV4-3 to TRBJ1-1; the D is unclear. V lost 6 bases, J lost 5 bases, and 22 bases lay in between. The CDR3 totals 16 residues. Looked up from germline, CDR1 is LGHNA and CDR2 is YSLEER. The CDR3 region is CASSPSRGSSGTEAFF. CDR3 nucleotide sequence: TGCGCCAGCAGTCCTTCGCGGGGTTCAAGTGGGACTGAAGCTTTCTTT.

This chain links TRBV4-1 with TRBJ2-1; the match to TRBD2 covers 9 bases. J was trimmed by 3 bases and V by 3 bases; bases with no gene match: 3. Per germline, CDR1 MGHRA and CDR2 YSYEKL. The CDR3 is 15 amino acids. The CDR3 sequence is CASSQGREGYNEQFF. CDR3 DNA sequence: TGCGCCAGCAGCCAGGGGCGGGAGGGCTACAATGAGCAGTTCTTC.

In this sample, this clonotype turned up many times. The chain is built from TRBV20-1 and TRBJ1-1, with D perhaps matching TRBD1 (6 bases). The CDR3 loop spans 14 amino acids. V was cut by 5 bases and J by 3 bases, with 16 bases left in between. Germline values: CDR1 DFQATT, CDR2 SNEGSKA (reference sequence). CDR3 protein: CSAGGGQGHTEAFF. The CDR3 DNA follows: TGCAGTGCTGGGGGGGGCCAGGGACACACTGAAGCTTTCTTT.

This clonotype appeared a few times. CDR3 region: CASSPPGGLAGVQFF. DNA for the CDR3: TGTGCCAGCAGTCCCCCCGGTGGGCTAGCGGGCGTTCAGTTCTTC. The V call is TRBV28, the J call TRBJ2-1; 8 bases agree with TRBD2. V dropped 5 bases and J dropped 13; count of bases not matched to a gene: 16. CDR1 and CDR2 from the germline V gene are MDHEN and SYDVKM. This CDR3 has 15 amino acids.

This clonotype was seen more than once but under ten times. The rearrangement links TRBV7-2 to TRBJ2-5; TRBD2 might be the D (6 bases). V was cut by 1 base and J by 2 bases, with 11 bases left in between. Germline CDR1 SGHTA, CDR2 FQGNSA. CDR3 length: 15 amino acids. CDR3 DNA: TGTGCCAGCAGCTTAGGGGGACGGGGGCAAGAGACCCAGTACTTC. This translates into CASSLGGRGQETQYF.

The V gene is TRBV6-5, the J gene TRBJ2-3, with D uncertain. The V end lost 5 bases, the J end lost 10 bases, and 13 bases lay between the germline ends. Germline values: CDR1 MNHEY, CDR2 SVGAGI. The CDR3 is made up of 12 amino acids. The CDR3 sequence: CASSKPRSAQYF. The CDR3 bases are TGTGCCAGCAGTAAGCCAAGGAGCGCGCAGTATTTT.

This clonotype appeared many times. The rearrangement uses TRBV3-1 and TRBJ2-3; D possibly uses TRBD1 or TRBD2 (5 bases each). This CDR3 is 14 amino acids long. The ends were cut back, 3 bases at V and 5 bases at J, with 12 bases in the middle. Germline CDR1 LGHDT, CDR2 YNNKEL (reference sequence). CDR3 coding DNA: TGTGCCAGCAGCCACTCGACGGGGCTAGATACGCAGTATTTT. This codes for CASSHSTGLDTQYF.

This clonotype was observed a handful of times. The chain couples TRBV7-9 to TRBJ2-2; weak D call: TRBD2 (5 bases). There are 11 residues in the CDR3. Germline loops: CDR1 SEHNR, CDR2 FQNEAQ (reference sequence). The V end lost 11 bases, the J end lost 4 bases, and 8 bases lay between the germline ends. As DNA, the CDR3 is TGTGCCCGGGCGGGCACCGGGGAGCTGTTTTTT. Translated: CARAGTGELFF.

This clonotype was seen at least ten times. V and J are TRBV12-3 or TRBV12-4 and TRBJ2-2, with D perhaps TRBD2 (5 bases). This CDR3 is built from 16 residues. V lost 5 bases to trimming and J lost 5 bases, with 18 bases between them. In DNA form, the CDR3 reads TGTGCCAGCAGTCTTTCTATCTGGAGGAAAACCGGGGAGCTGTTTTTT. Amino acid sequence: CASSLSIWRKTGELFF.

This clonotype was recorded many times. V is TRBV3-1 and J is TRBJ1-1, with TRBD1 matching over 9 bases. Germline CDR1 LGHDT, CDR2 YNNKEL (reference sequence). This CDR3 has 15 amino acids. V trimming: 1 base; J trimming: 10 bases; junction bases outside the gene matches: 10. The CDR3 protein is CASSQVGGTGRGAFF. The CDR3 coding sequence is TGTGCCAGCAGCCAAGTTGGAGGGACAGGGAGGGGAGCTTTCTTT.

This clonotype appeared many times. The chain is built from TRBV7-2 and TRBJ2-2, with TRBD2 identical over 8 bases. CDR1 and CDR2 (germline): SGHTA, FQGNSA. CDR3 length: 17 residues. The V and J ends lost 6 bases and 2 bases, in that order; junction bases with no gene match: 11. The CDR3 reads CASSPRGSGGNTGELFF. The CDR3 nucleotides are TGTGCCAGCAGTCCCCGGGGGAGCGGGGGAAACACCGGGGAGCTGTTTTTT.

The chain links TRBV9 to TRBJ2-5; possibly TRBD2 for D (6 bases). The CDR3 has 14 residues. Germline V gene sequence: CDR1 SGDLS, CDR2 YYNGEE. Trimming shortened V by 4 bases and J by 4 bases, and 14 bases separated the two germline ends. CDR3 residues: CASSPGGGSETQYF. In nucleotides, the CDR3 is TGTGCCAGCAGCCCCGGAGGAGGGTCAGAGACCCAGTACTTC.

This clonotype was seen a handful of times. The chain recombines TRBV6-2 or TRBV6-3 with TRBJ1-1, with D unclear. The ends were cut back, 2 bases at V and 6 bases at J, with 13 bases in the middle. Germline assignment: CDR1 MNHEY and CDR2 SVGEGT. The CDR3 spans 14 residues. The CDR3: CASSYGVTAAEAFF. CDR3 DNA: TGTGCCAGCAGTTACGGGGTAACGGCCGCTGAAGCTTTCTTT.

The V call is TRBV28, the J call TRBJ2-5; TRBD2 might be the D (5 bases). CDR3 size: 14 residues. Germline V gene data show CDR1 as MDHEN and CDR2 as SYDVKM. The V end lost 7 bases, the J end lost 7 bases, and 19 bases lay between the germline ends. CDR3 DNA: TGTGCCAGCAAGGCCTCCCACCACGGGGTGACCCAGTACTTC. The encoded protein is CASKASHHGVTQYF.

CDR3 loop: CASMGRAETQYF. CDR3 nucleotides: TGTGCCAGCATGGGGAGGGCCGAGACCCAGTACTTC. The chain recombines TRBV6-6 with TRBJ2-5; 7 nucleotides line up with TRBD2. The CDR3 sequence is 12 residues long. The V and J ends lost 7 bases and 5 bases, in that order; junction bases with no gene match: 4. Germline V gives CDR1 MNHNY, CDR2 SVGAGI (reference sequence).

This sequence joins TRBV12-1 and TRBJ1-2; the table gives TRBD1 as D, unverified against the DNA. TRBV12-1 is tagged as a pseudogene. The CDR3 covers 13 residues. The CDR3 region is CASSSPGLRGYTF. The CDR3 DNA sequence: TGTGCCAGCAGCTCACCAGGGTTGAGAGGCTACACCTTC.

With regard to this clonotype: A much bigger clone sits one base away, suggesting this may be a read error. The chain carries TRBV27 and TRBJ2-2; the D gene is possibly TRBD1 (6 bases). CDR1 is MNHEY and CDR2 is SMNVEV in the germline V gene (reference sequence). Trimming removed 3 bases at V and 0 bases at J, with 14 bases between. This CDR3 has 17 residues. The CDR3 sequence is CASSFGDRTPNTGELFF. CDR3 in DNA: TGTGCCAGCAGTTTCGGAGACAGGACACCGAACACCGGGGAGCTGTTTTTT.

This clonotype was detected ten times or more. This sequence joins TRBV28 and TRBJ1-4; D is possibly TRBD1 (5 bases). CDR1 is MDHEN, CDR2 SYDVKM, per germline. Trimming cost V 1 base and J 8 bases, with 20 bases left between them. The CDR3 is 17 amino acids. In DNA form, the CDR3 reads TGTGCCAGCAGTTTATTGTACGCGAGAAACAGGCACGAAAAACTGTTTTTT. It yields the protein CASSLLYARNRHEKLFF. Combining the CDR3 with reference TRBV28 and TRBJ1-4 gives the whole variable domain DVKVTQSSRYLVKRTGEKVFLECVQDMDHENMFWYRQDPGLGLRLIYFSYDVKMKEKGDIPEGYSVSREKKERFSLILESASTNQTSMYLCASSLLYARNRHEKLFFGSGTQLSVL.

The chain joins TRBV27 to TRBJ2-7, with unresolved D. Trimming pared 8 bases from V and 2 bases from J, leaving 10 bases between. The CDR3 sequence is 12 residues long. The germline V gene has CDR1 MNHEY and CDR2 SMNVEV (reference sequence). CDR3 amino acids: CASGRATYEQYF. The CDR3 DNA is TGTGCCAGCGGTCGCGCTACCTACGAGCAGTACTTC.

This clonotype came up many times. The chain recombines TRBV2 with TRBJ2-1, with D possibly TRBD2 on 6 matching bases. Germline assignment: CDR1 SNHLY and CDR2 FYNNEI. This CDR3 spans 14 amino acids. The V end was cut by 6 bases, the J end by 0 bases, with 9 bases between. The CDR3 DNA reads TGTGCCAGCAGACTAGCCAGCTCCTACAATGAGCAGTTCTTC. This sequence encodes CASRLASSYNEQFF.

This clonotype was recorded many times. The CDR3 loop reads CASSLSSYQYEQYF. CDR3 sequence (DNA): TGTGCCAGCAGCTTATCCTCCTACCAGTACGAGCAGTACTTC. The V gene is TRBV7-2, the J gene TRBJ2-7; D unresolved. Trimming pared 2 bases from V and 4 bases from J, leaving 12 bases between. Germline V gives CDR1 SGHTA, CDR2 FQGNSA. The CDR3 spans 14 residues.

This clonotype was seen only a few times. The V and J genes are TRBV28 and TRBJ1-2, with TRBD1 matching over 10 bases. V lost 2 bases, J lost 7 bases, and 1 base stayed unmatched. The V gene's germline CDR1 is MDHEN and CDR2 SYDVKM. CDR3 length: 13 residues. CDR3 DNA sequence: TGTGCCAGCAGTTTACGGGACAGGGGTGGCTACACCTTC. Amino acid sequence: CASSLRDRGGYTF.

J is TRBJ1-6 and V is TRBV28; D is uncertain. V lost 3 bases to trimming and J lost 9 bases, with 15 bases between them. This CDR3 contains 15 residues. CDR1 is MDHEN and CDR2 is SYDVKM in the germline V gene. This chain's CDR3 is CASSFWDAESSPLHF. The CDR3 DNA is TGTGCCAGCAGTTTTTGGGATGCTGAAAGTTCACCCCTCCACTTT. The variable domain in full, completed from reference TRBV28 and TRBJ1-6, reads DVKVTQSSRYLVKRTGEKVFLECVQDMDHENMFWYRQDPGLGLRLIYFSYDVKMKEKGDIPEGYSVSREKKERFSLILESASTNQTSMYLCASSFWDAESSPLHFGNGTRLTVT.

The chain recombines TRBV20-1 with TRBJ2-1; D is perhaps TRBD1 or TRBD2 (5 bases each). V lost 6 bases to trimming and J lost 8 bases, with 17 bases between them. From germline, CDR1 is DFQATT and CDR2 SNEGSKA (reference sequence). CDR3 length: 13 amino acids. CDR3 residues: CSALGVAEYEQFF. Here the CDR3 DNA reads TGCAGTGCCTTGGGGGTTGCCGAGTATGAGCAGTTCTTC.

This chain links TRBV29-1 with TRBJ2-7, with 8 bases aligning to TRBD2. The germline V gene has CDR1 SQVTM and CDR2 ANQGSEA. This CDR3 has 13 residues. V shed 2 bases, J shed 4 bases, and the junction held 4 bases outside the gene matches. The CDR3 DNA sequence: TGCAGCGTTGAATACGGCGGGAGGTACGAGCAGTACTTC. Protein: CSVEYGGRYEQYF.

This chain uses TRBV19 with TRBJ2-1; D might be TRBD2 (5 bases). Germline lookup yields CDR1 LNHDA and CDR2 SQIVND (reference sequence). The V end lost 3 bases, the J end lost 6 bases, and 9 bases lay between the germline ends. This CDR3 is 13 amino acids long. The CDR3 sequence: CASSMLAFNEQFF. The CDR3 DNA follows: TGTGCCAGTAGTATGCTAGCCTTCAATGAGCAGTTCTTC.